The T cell receptor (beta chain) under discussion was sequenced for a study of T-cell memory formation after mild COVID-19. Study-level background: TCR clusters were largely donor specific.

This clonotype was observed many times. Its antigen is unknown. V was clipped by 2 bases and J by 6 bases, with 19 bases between them. The germline V gene has CDR1 LGHNA and CDR2 YNFKEQ. This CDR3 has 16 residues. Study-level points and caveats: Contracting clones, day 15 to 85, had balanced CD4/CD8, and later expanders favored CD4+.

Via MiXCR, TCRdb re-called the 5' RACE reads, giving one row per CDR3 protein. This sample yields roughly 35,000 distinct CDR3 sequences, of which roughly 21% are seen a single time; more than 1.5% belongs to the top ten. Material: PBMCs or a T cell subset sorted from them (not recorded which). The chain uses TRBV4-2 and TRBJ1-2; tentatively, D is TRBD1 (6 bases). The clonotype comes from an adult who had mild COVID-19 (a few samples of this study predate the infection). Cell type and time point are not known. For the CDR3, the DNA is TGTGCCAGCAGCCAACCTGGGGACATGGGATCTGATGGCTACACCTTC. Residues: CASSQPGDMGSDGYTF.